This record concerns one TCR beta chain sequence. Germline V CDR1 and CDR2: SGHRS, YFSETQ. V lost 1 base, J lost 8 bases, and 9 bases stayed unmatched. CDR3 length equals 15 residues. This entry comes from a study of blood T cell repertoires in COVID-19. Profiled with immunoSEQ multiplex PCR; TCRdb holds only in-frame clones, not every one. The sample contains roughly 700,000 clones, over 80% of which appear only once. Source material: peripheral blood. The V and J genes are TRBV5-1 and TRBJ1-2, with 9 bases that match TRBD1. The receptor was derived from a woman younger than 30 with acute or convalescent COVID-19. CDR3 in amino acids: CASSLNTQGAYGYTF. CDR3 coding DNA: TGCGCCAGCAGCTTGAACACACAGGGGGCGTACGGCTACACCTTC.